This TCR beta chain emerged from a study of T cells after yellow fever vaccination. The authors made TCR cDNA by 5'RACE template switching, adding a universal primer site and UMIs. TCRdb analysed the 5' RACE reads with MiXCR anew, one entry per CDR3 protein. Of about 370,000 distinct CDR3 sequences in the sample, 9.5% to 13% were seen once. Regarding this clonotype: Its target is unknown.

Whole-study findings and limits: Relatively few clonotypes were ones that appeared in both CD4 and CD8 compartments.

Germline V lookup: CDR1 LNHDA, CDR2 SQIVND (reference sequence). Losses at the gene ends were 10 bases for V and 6 bases for J; bases not matched to a gene: 13. This CDR3 has 16 amino acids. The gene calls are TRBV19 and TRBJ1-6; 9 nucleotides line up with TRBD1. This sequence originates from a man between 18 and 35 years old who received the YFV17D yellow fever vaccine. This sample comprised PBMCs, obtained on the day of the first yellow fever vaccination. The CDR3 sequence: CATKTLQGAPNSPLHF. The CDR3 bases are TGTGCCACCAAAACCTTACAGGGGGCCCCTAATTCACCCCTCCACTTT. The full variable domain, completed using reference TRBV19 and TRBJ1-6, is DGGITQSPKYLFRKEGQNVTLSCEQNLNHDAMYWYRQDPGQGLRLIYYSQIVNDFQKGDIAEGYSVSREKKESFPLTVTSAQKNPTAFYLCATKTLQGAPNSPLHFGNGTRLTVT.